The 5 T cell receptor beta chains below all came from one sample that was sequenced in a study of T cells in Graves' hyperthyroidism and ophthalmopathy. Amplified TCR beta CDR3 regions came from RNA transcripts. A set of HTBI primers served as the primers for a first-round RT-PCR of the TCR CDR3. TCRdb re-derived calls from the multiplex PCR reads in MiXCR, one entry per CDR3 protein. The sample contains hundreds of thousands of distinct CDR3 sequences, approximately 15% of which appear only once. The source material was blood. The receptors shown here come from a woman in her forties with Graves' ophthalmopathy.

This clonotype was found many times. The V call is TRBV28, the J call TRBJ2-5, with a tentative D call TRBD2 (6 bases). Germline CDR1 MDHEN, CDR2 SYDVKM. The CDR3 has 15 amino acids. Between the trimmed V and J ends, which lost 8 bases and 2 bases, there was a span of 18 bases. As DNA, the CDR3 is TGTGCCAGCCAATCTCCTAGAGGAGGGCAAGAGACCCAGTACTTC. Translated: CASQSPRGGQETQYF.

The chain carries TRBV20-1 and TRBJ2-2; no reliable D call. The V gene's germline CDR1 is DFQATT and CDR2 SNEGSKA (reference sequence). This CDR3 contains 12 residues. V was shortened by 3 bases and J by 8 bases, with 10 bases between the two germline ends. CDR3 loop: CSARDFLGELFF. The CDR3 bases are TGCAGTGCTAGGGATTTTTTAGGGGAGCTGTTTTTT.

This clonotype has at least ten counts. CDR3 nucleotide sequence: TGCAGTGCCTCTCTTTCGAGCTTGATCGGCTACGAGCAGTACTTC. Protein sequence: CSASLSSLIGYEQYF. V usage is TRBV20-1 and J usage is TRBJ2-7; D is uncertain. The CDR3 extends over 15 amino acids. Trimming stripped 6 bases from V and 3 bases from J, with 21 bases between. Germline values: CDR1 DFQATT, CDR2 SNEGSKA (reference sequence).

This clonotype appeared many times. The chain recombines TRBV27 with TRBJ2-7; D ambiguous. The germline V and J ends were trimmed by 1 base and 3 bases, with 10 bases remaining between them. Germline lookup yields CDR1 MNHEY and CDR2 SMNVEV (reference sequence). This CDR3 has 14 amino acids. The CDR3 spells CASSLLGQIYEQYF. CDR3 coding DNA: TGTGCCAGCAGTTTATTAGGCCAAATCTACGAGCAGTACTTC.

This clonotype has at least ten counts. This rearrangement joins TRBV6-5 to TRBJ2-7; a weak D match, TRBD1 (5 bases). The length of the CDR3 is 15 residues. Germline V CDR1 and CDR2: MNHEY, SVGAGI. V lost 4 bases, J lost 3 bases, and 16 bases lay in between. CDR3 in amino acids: CASSFGAEKGYEQYF. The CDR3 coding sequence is TGTGCCAGCAGTTTTGGGGCGGAGAAAGGCTACGAGCAGTACTTC.